This TCR beta chain comes out of a study of IL-17A CD8 T cells in psoriatic arthritis synovium. Regarding the study in general: The study was designed to define the phenotype, molecular profile and function of synovial IL-17A+CD8+ T cells in the pathogenesis of psoriatic arthritis.

After DNA extraction (Qiagen), TCRbeta V-D-J rearrangements were amplified in a bias-controlled manner and then sequenced at high throughput (immunoSEQ; Adaptive Biotech). The original methods were these. Productive sequences were analyzed at sequence level using the immunoSEQ Analyzer platform. Clonality was computed as 1 minus Pielou's evenness, ranging from 0 (highly polyclonal) to 1 (monoclonal). How much repertoires overlapped between subsets was quantified with the Morisita index, which goes from 0 (no similarity) to 1 (complete similarity). Sourced from immuneACCESS, this table was stored by TCRdb with only in-frame sequences that have V and J called. A share of the clones is absent; for the studies checked, an unresolved V gene accounts for under half, and the remainder has no known explanation. V and J calls and clone size come straight from that table; D and trimming were deduced from the DNA. The sample records about 1,900 clones, roughly three quarters of which are singletons. Of the sample, about 12% falls within the top ten clones.

Results the study describes overall, beyond this receptor: Although some individual clones took up over 4.5% of the repertoire, most synovial CD8+ subsets stayed polyclonal. In a couple of patients, many Tc17 clones were found to be shared with the synovial Tc1 population, resulting in Morisita overlap indices above 0.85. Synovial Tc17 cells in psoriatic arthritis were shown by TCRbeta sequencing to be polyclonal (median clonality about 0.077). Cells came from synovial fluid rather than synovial tissue, since no psoriatic arthritis synovial tissue samples were available. TCR sequencing covered only three patients, which the authors acknowledged as a limited sample size.

CD3+ T cells isolated by magnetic separation were stimulated with PMA and ionomycin for approximately 1.4 hours and then labeled using IL-17A and IFNgamma cytokine secretion assays. Synovial fluid effusions were drawn by aspiration from the actively inflamed joints of psoriatic arthritis patients. Memory CD8+ T cells in synovial fluid were sorted patient by patient into Tc17 (IL-17A+) cells, bulk memory cells and Tc1 (IL-17A-IFNgamma+) cells in order to compare their TCR repertoires. The Classification of Psoriatic Arthritis Study Group (CASPAR) criteria were met by the psoriatic arthritis patients. Cells secreting cytokines were also stained with a viability dye and with anti-CD3, CD8, CD14 and CD4 antibodies, then sorted on a BD FACSAria. Sorted CD8+ T cell subsets from the synovial fluid of three patients with psoriatic arthritis were subjected to TCRbeta sequencing. After isolation with Lymphoprep, synovial fluid mononuclear cells were cryopreserved in liquid nitrogen until use. Cryopreservation medium contained around 46% fetal calf serum and 10% dimethyl sulfoxide.

This clone was detected only once. What this receptor recognizes is not known. No qualities accompany the bases; no much larger clone lies one base away. Reading the germline V gene gives CDR1 SNHLY and CDR2 FYNNEI. The CDR3 measures 15 amino acids from cysteine to phenylalanine. Only the CDR3 DNA stays, 45 bases, in frame from base 1. V is cut by 8 bases and J by 2 bases, and the space between the germline ends is 16 bases. This TCR was sampled from a human donor with psoriatic arthritis. Specimen: IL-17A+ (IFN-gamma+/-) memory CD8+ T cells from synovial fluid. The cell subset or site tag for this specimen amounts to: IL-17A+IFNgamma+/- memory CD8+ (Tc17) cells. The rearrangement combines TRBV2 with TRBJ1-5, with no confident D gene call. The DNA sequence reads TGTGCCAGCGTAGGGAAGGGCTTCGGCAATCAGCCCCAGCATTTT. Its protein reads: CASVGKGFGNQPQHF. When the CDR3 is completed using the reference TRBV2 and TRBJ1-5 genes on either side, the full variable domain is EPEVTQTPSHQVTQMGQEVILRCVPISNHLYFYWYRQILGQKVEFLVSFYNNEISEKSEIFDDQFSVERPDGSNFTLKIRSTKLEDSAMYFCASVGKGFGNQPQHFGDGTRLSIL.